Listed below are T cell receptor beta chains from one sample, sequenced in a study of OX40 agonist ivuxolimab in advanced cancers. The repertoire was sequenced with immunoSEQ multiplex PCR; TCRdb's copy has only in-frame clones and lacks some. Of about 52,000 clones listed, 75% to 90% are singletons. This specimen was CD4+ or CD8+ T cells sorted from blood, taken in a trial of the OX40 agonist ivuxolimab. Every receptor here comes from an adult with an advanced solid tumor such as melanoma, head and neck, liver or kidney cancer. The CDR3 runs from the conserved cysteine through the conserved F or W. The order of the fields is V gene, J gene, D gene, clone size, CDR3 DNA, CDR3 protein. A D gene is named only where the DNA matches it firmly. A clone size is listed for some rows: how often the clone was seen (once, few, many), or a class if it is expanded.

>TRBV4-3|TRBJ2-5|-|-
TGCGCCAGCAGCCAAGTTCTTTCTTGGGAAGAGACCCAGTACTTC
CASSQVLSWEETQYF
>TRBV5-1|TRBJ2-3|-|-
TGCGCCAGCAGCCCCTCGGGAGTAACCACAGATACGCAGTATTTT
CASSPSGVTTDTQYF
>TRBV5-1|TRBJ2-2|-|once
TGCGCCAGCAGCCCCCTTGGGGGAGCGAACACCGGGGAGCTGTTTTTT
CASSPLGGANTGELFF
>TRBV19|TRBJ1-5|TRBD1|-
TGTGCCAGTACCCATACAGGGGGTTATCAGCCCCAGCATTTT
CASTHTGGYQPQHF
>TRBV5-1|TRBJ2-7|-|-
TGCGCCAGCAGCTTGGCCTCGACAGCTTTCTCCTACGAGCAGTACTTC
CASSLASTAFSYEQYF
>TRBV7-8|TRBJ2-7|TRBD1|-
TGTGCCAGCAGCAGGTTTGGGACAGGCCCCTACGAGCAGTACTTC
CASSRFGTGPYEQYF
>TRBV2|TRBJ2-7|-|-
TGTGCCAGCAGTGACCGAGGGACCTCCTACGAGCAGTACTTC
CASSDRGTSYEQYF
>TRBV14|TRBJ1-1|-|-
TGTGCCAGCAGCAACCGGTGGGGCGTCGGGAACACTGAAGCTTTCTTT
CASSNRWGVGNTEAFF
>TRBV28|TRBJ1-3|-|once
TGTGCCAGCAGTTTATTCCAGAAAAACACCATATATTTT
CASSLFQKNTIYF
>TRBV2|TRBJ2-5|-|-
TGTGCCAGCAGAGCGACGGAAGAGACCCAGTACTTC
CASRATEETQYF
>TRBV20-1|TRBJ2-7|-|-
TGCAGTGCCGGCTCCTACGAGCAGTACTTC
CSAGSYEQYF
>TRBV6-5|TRBJ1-1|-|once
TGTGCCAGCAGTTATAGGGGTACGGACACTGAAGCTTTCTTT
CASSYRGTDTEAFF
>TRBV14|TRBJ2-7|-|once
TGTGCCAGCAGCCCCTCGGTAGGTGGCGGCCCGGAGCAGTACTTC
CASSPSVGGGPEQYF
>TRBV19|TRBJ1-3|-|-
TGTGCCAGTAGGTACGGCTCTGGAAACACCATATATTTT
CASRYGSGNTIYF
>TRBV5-1|TRBJ2-7|-|-
TGCGCCAGCAGCTCCATCCACCCGGGGTTGGGGGCCGGGGAGCAGTACTTC
CASSSIHPGLGAGEQYF
>TRBV19|TRBJ1-4|TRBD1|once
TGTGCCAGTAGAAGTCCGGGACAGACTAATGAAAAACTGTTTTTT
CASRSPGQTNEKLFF
>TRBV27|TRBJ2-7|-|-
TGTGCCAGCAGTAATTCTGCCGGGACTCGCTTCTACGAGCAGTACTTC
CASSNSAGTRFYEQYF
>TRBV6-1|TRBJ1-2|-|-
TGTGCCAGCGGAACAGGCTTATCTAACTATGGCTACACCTTC
CASGTGLSNYGYTF
>TRBV19|TRBJ1-5|TRBD1|-
TGTGCCAGTAGTACCAGGGACAGCCTCAATCAGCCCCAGCATTTT
CASSTRDSLNQPQHF
>TRBV6-1|TRBJ2-3|-|-
TGTGCCAGCACACAAAGGGGGGAATCAGATACGCAGTATTTT
CASTQRGESDTQYF
>TRBV4-1|TRBJ2-2|-|-
TGCGCCAGCAGCAAGGGAAGGGACACCGGGGAGCTGTTTTTT
CASSKGRDTGELFF
>TRBV4-2|TRBJ2-7|-|-
TGTGCCAGCAGCCAAGCCACTCCCGGCGAGCAGTACTTC
CASSQATPGEQYF
>TRBV15|TRBJ2-5|-|-
TGTGCCACCAGCAGAGAGCAGGAGGGGGCGGAGACCCAGTACTTC
CATSREQEGAETQYF
>TRBV9|TRBJ1-2|-|-
TGTGCCAGCAGCGTAAAGGGGTGGGGGTTGTCGGGATTGAACTATGGCTACACCTTC
CASSVKGWGLSGLNYGYTF
>TRBV4-3|TRBJ2-5|-|-
TGCGCCAGCAGCCAAGATTTAACGAGGCCGGAGACCCAGTACTTC
CASSQDLTRPETQYF
>TRBV9|TRBJ2-7|TRBD1|-
TGTGCCAGCAGCGGCGGGACAGGGGGGGCCTACGAGCAGTACTTC
CASSGGTGGAYEQYF
>TRBV27|TRBJ1-3|-|-
TGTGCCAGCGCTCCCTGGGACTTCTCAGCGGGAAACACCATATATTTT
CASAPWDFSAGNTIYF
>TRBV7-2|TRBJ1-2|-|once
TGTGCCAGCAGCTTAAGGGGGGATGGCTACACCTTC
CASSLRGDGYTF
>TRBV19|TRBJ1-2|TRBD1|-
TGTGCCAGTCAGGACAGGGGTTATGGCTACACCTTC
CASQDRGYGYTF
>TRBV2|TRBJ1-1|-|-
TGTGCCAGCAAATACGGAGACACTACTGAAGCTTTCTTT
CASKYGDTTEAFF
>TRBV4-3|TRBJ1-2|-|-
TGCGCCAGCAGCCAAGGCCGCGTGGGGGATCGGGCTGGCTACACCTTC
CASSQGRVGDRAGYTF
>TRBV7-9|TRBJ1-4|-|-
TGTGCCAGCACCCTCGACACAACTAATGAAAAACTGTTTTTT
CASTLDTTNEKLFF
>TRBV7-2|TRBJ1-2|-|-
TGTGCCAGCAGCTTAGAACGGGAAAGCTATGGCTACACCTTC
CASSLERESYGYTF
>TRBV28|TRBJ2-6|TRBD1|-
TGTGCCAGCAGGCCCAGACAGGGGGCGGCTGGGGCCAACGTCCTGACTTTC
CASRPRQGAAGANVLTF
>TRBV4-1|TRBJ2-5|-|-
TGCGCCAGCAGCCACGGTGGAACAGAGAAAGAGACCCAGTACTTC
CASSHGGTEKETQYF
>TRBV4-3|TRBJ2-1|-|-
TGCGCCAGCAGCCAAGCCTTCGGGACATCCTACAATGAGCAGTTCTTC
CASSQAFGTSYNEQFF
>TRBV6-6|TRBJ2-2|-|once
TGTGCCAGCAGTTACTCTGGAGGGGGCAACACCGGGGAGCTGTTTTTT
CASSYSGGGNTGELFF
>TRBV5-6|TRBJ2-2|TRBD1|-
TGTGCCAGCAGCTTGGTGAGACAGGGGACCGGGGAGCTGTTTTTT
CASSLVRQGTGELFF
>TRBV18|TRBJ1-1|-|-
TGTGCCAGCTCACCACCTTCAGGCCCTATAGATGAAGCTTTCTTT
CASSPPSGPIDEAFF
>TRBV7-3|TRBJ2-5|-|-
TGTGCCAGCAGCTTATTAACACCCGCCGGGGAGACCCAGTACTTC
CASSLLTPAGETQYF
>TRBV19|TRBJ2-2|-|-
TGTGCCAGTAGTATCAAGGGGAGCGGGGAGCTGTTTTTT
CASSIKGSGELFF
>TRBV6-6|TRBJ2-2|-|-
TGTGCCAGCAGTTACTCGGATCACAACACCGGGGAGCTGTTTTTT
CASSYSDHNTGELFF
>TRBV15|TRBJ1-6|-|-
TGTGCCACCAGCGCCCCGGGACAAGCCTTCTATAATTCACCCCTCCACTTT
CATSAPGQAFYNSPLHF
>TRBV14|TRBJ1-2|-|-
TGTGCCAGCAGCCAGAACGAGGGGAGGAACTATGGCTACACCTTC
CASSQNEGRNYGYTF
>TRBV6-1|TRBJ1-6|-|-
TGTGCCAGCAGTGAGGCCCCAGATTCACCCCTCCACTTT
CASSEAPDSPLHF
>TRBV5-6|TRBJ2-3|-|-
TGTGCCAGCAGCTTGAAGGCGGGACACACGATAGATACGCAGTATTTT
CASSLKAGHTIDTQYF
>TRBV2|TRBJ1-1|-|-
TGTGCCAGCAGTGAAAAAGGGACGGGGAGGACTGAAGCTTTCTTT
CASSEKGTGRTEAFF
>TRBV7-6|TRBJ2-2|-|-
TGTGCCAGCAGCTTAGCCGGGACCGGGGAGCTGTTTTTT
CASSLAGTGELFF
>TRBV7-6|TRBJ1-6|-|-
TGTGCCAGCAGCTGGGTCGAGGGAGGAGGGTCACCCCTCCACTTT
CASSWVEGGGSPLHF